This T cell receptor beta chain appears in the sequencing data of a study of cytomegalovirus exposure and HLA in healthy donors. Researchers ran the PCR with 60 Vbeta and 13 Jbeta primers. The assay was immunoSEQ multiplex PCR, and TCRdb's table has in-frame clones only and misses some. The table shows roughly 200,000 clones, with roughly 80% occurring only once. This clone was detected only a few times. The antigen remains unidentified. This CDR3 comprises 12 residues. The germline CDR1 and CDR2 sequences are MGHRA and YSYEKL. Trimming took 1 base from V and 3 from J, leaving 3 bases between them. Study-wide points: Presence/absence analysis assumed near-uniform sequencing depth across donors. Later analysis suggested most CMV-associated TCR beta chains were HLA-restricted.

The chain is built from TRBV4-1 and TRBJ1-1; D is uncertain. The TCR comes from a woman aged 18-35 years in good health and CMV-seronegative. The sequenced sample consisted of PBMCs. CDR3 sequence: CASSQGHTEAFF. The CDR3, as DNA: TGCGCCAGCAGCCAAGGGCACACTGAAGCTTTCTTT.